The 26 T cell receptor beta chains listed next were all sequenced from one sample in a study of ipilimumab plus nivolumab after autologous stem cell transplantation. Sequencing used immunoSEQ multiplex PCR; TCRdb keeps in-frame clones, though not all of them. Of around 84,000 clones in the sample, 75% to 85% are singletons; the top ten hold roughly 2.2%. The sample was PBMCs, taken in a trial of ipilimumab plus nivolumab as post-transplant consolidation. All receptors derive from a male donor with diffuse large B-cell lymphoma.

The chain couples TRBV7-9 to TRBJ2-3; 10 positions agree with TRBD1. The germline gives CDR1 SEHNR, CDR2 FQNEAQ (reference sequence). With V trimmed by 5 bases and J by 1 base, 6 bases remained unmatched. There are 16 residues in the CDR3. CDR3 sequence: CASSLGGTGGTDTQYF. The CDR3 coding sequence is TGTGCCAGCAGCCTAGGCGGGACAGGGGGCACAGATACGCAGTATTTT.

The V and J genes are TRBV7-2 and TRBJ2-3, with 13 positions matching TRBD2. V was pared by 4 bases and J by 5 bases, with 6 bases of the junction left unmatched. Germline CDR1 and CDR2: SGHTA and FQGNSA. The CDR3 runs 16 residues. CDR3 nucleotide sequence: TGTGCCAGCAGCTCTAAGACTAGCGGGGGGAGAGATACGCAGTATTTT. Amino acids: CASSSKTSGGRDTQYF.

The CDR3 reads CASSDSATGSTEAFF. The CDR3 DNA sequence: TGTGCCAGCAGTGACTCAGCGACAGGGTCCACTGAAGCTTTCTTT. The chain combines TRBV6-4 with TRBJ1-1; 7 positions match TRBD1. Unmatched junction bases numbered 5, after V lost 0 bases and J lost 4 bases. CDR3 length: 15 residues. Germline assignment: CDR1 MRHNA and CDR2 SNTAGT.

The rearrangement joins TRBV28 to TRBJ2-1, with TRBD1 identical over 9 bases. V shed 4 bases, J shed 6 bases, and the junction held 13 bases outside the gene matches. Germline CDR1 reads MDHEN; CDR2 reads SYDVKM. The CDR3 runs to 17 residues. In DNA, the CDR3 is TGTGCCAGCAGTTCCTTCATTGCGGGACAGGGTTTCAATGAGCAGTTCTTC. The encoded protein is CASSSFIAGQGFNEQFF. The entire variable domain, with the rest obtained from reference TRBV28 and TRBJ2-1, is as follows: DVKVTQSSRYLVKRTGEKVFLECVQDMDHENMFWYRQDPGLGLRLIYFSYDVKMKEKGDIPEGYSVSREKKERFSLILESASTNQTSMYLCASSSFIAGQGFNEQFFGPGTRLTVL.

The V and J genes are TRBV19 and TRBJ1-4, with D perhaps TRBD1 (6 bases). The CDR3 is 15 amino acids. Trimming cost V 7 bases and J 6 bases, with 18 bases left between them. Germline V gene data show CDR1 as LNHDA and CDR2 as SQIVND (reference sequence). This CDR3 reads CASIKGGAGDEKLFF. The DNA for the CDR3 is TGTGCCAGTATTAAAGGAGGGGCAGGGGATGAAAAACTGTTTTTT.

This chain joins TRBV10-3 and TRBJ1-3, with TRBD1 as a possible D gene (6 bases). The CDR3 is 13 amino acids. The V gene's germline CDR1 is ENHRY and CDR2 SYGVKD. V was shortened by 11 bases and J by 0 bases, with 11 bases between the two germline ends. CDR3 protein: CAGGTFSGNTIYF. CDR3 in DNA: TGTGCCGGCGGGACATTCTCTGGAAACACCATATATTTT.

The genes are TRBV10-3 and TRBJ1-1; D might be TRBD1 (6 bases). V lost 7 bases and J lost 5, with 11 bases in between. The germline V gene encodes CDR1 ENHRY and CDR2 SYGVKD. This CDR3 has 12 residues. CDR3 DNA sequence: TGTGCCATCAAGGGGGAACGAACTGAAGCTTTCTTT. As protein: CAIKGERTEAFF.

The gene calls are TRBV4-3 and TRBJ2-3, with 7 bases matching TRBD1. This CDR3 has 16 residues. J lost 4 bases, V lost 4 bases, and 11 bases had no gene match. Looked up from germline, CDR1 is LGHNA and CDR2 is YSLEER. CDR3 DNA sequence: TGCGCCAGCAGCCGAAACCTAAACAGGGGTTCAGATACGCAGTATTTT. This gives the protein CASSRNLNRGSDTQYF.

A word on this clone: Sequence at one end of the junction differs from germline and may be a read error. The chain couples TRBV10-2 to TRBJ1-1, with TRBD1 as a possible D gene (5 bases). There are 14 residues in the CDR3. Germline-derived CDR1 and CDR2 are WSHSY and SAAADI. Here the CDR3 DNA reads TGCGCCAGCAGTGACCCAGGGTTGAACACTGAAGTTTTCTTT. Protein sequence: CASSDPGLNTEVFF.

A few counts support this clone. V and J are TRBV7-9 and TRBJ2-3; D not certain. The CDR3 totals 12 residues. The V end lost 5 bases, the J end lost 4 bases, and 7 bases lay between the germline ends. CDR1 and CDR2 (germline): SEHNR, FQNEAQ (reference sequence). This CDR3 reads CASSRSADTQYF. Written as DNA, the CDR3 is TGTGCCAGCAGCCGTAGTGCAGATACGCAGTATTTT.

This clone appeared a few times. This chain joins TRBV19 and TRBJ1-4; no reliable D call. CDR3 size: 15 residues. Germline loops: CDR1 LNHDA, CDR2 SQIVND (reference sequence). The ends were cut back, 7 bases at V and 0 bases at J, with 12 bases in the middle. CDR3 sequence (DNA): TGTGCCAGTAAGCGGGGTCCGGCAACTAATGAAAAACTGTTTTTT. Translating it yields CASKRGPATNEKLFF.

The rearrangement uses TRBV7-2 and TRBJ1-6; D not resolved. The V gene lost 3 bases and the J gene lost 7 bases, with 10 bases spanning the gap. Per the germline V gene, CDR1 is SGHTA and CDR2 is FQGNSA. The CDR3 runs to 14 residues. The CDR3 DNA is TGTGCCAGCAGCTTTTCAGTCAACAATTCACCCCTCCACTTT. This gives the protein CASSFSVNNSPLHF. The full variable domain, in which reference TRBV7-2 and TRBJ1-6 provide the parts outside the CDR3, is GAGVSQSPSNKVTEKGKDVELRCDPISGHTALYWYRQSLGQGLEFLIYFQGNSAPDKSGLPSDRFSAERTGGSVSTLTIQRTQQEDSAVYLCASSFSVNNSPLHFGNGTRLTVT.

The chain links TRBV5-1 to TRBJ2-6; no clear D. The V gene's germline CDR1 is SGHRS and CDR2 YFSETQ. The CDR3 totals 15 residues. The V and J ends lost 0 bases and 0 bases respectively, with 4 bases between them. CDR3 in DNA: TGCGCCAGCAGCTTGGGGAGCTCTGGGGCCAACGTCCTGACTTTC. This gives the protein CASSLGSSGANVLTF.

The genes are TRBV7-9 and TRBJ1-5; 10 bases map to TRBD1. Germline CDR1 is SEHNR and CDR2 is FQNEAQ (reference sequence). The CDR3 has 12 amino acids. V trimming: 4 bases; J trimming: 13 bases; junction bases outside the gene matches: 4. The chain's CDR3 is CASSSGQGRQHF. DNA for the CDR3: TGTGCCAGCAGCTCGGGACAGGGGCGGCAGCATTTT.

This chain connects TRBV27 to TRBJ2-2, with D unclear. Trimming took off 5 bases at V and 7 bases at J, with 8 bases between the two ends. CDR1 and CDR2 from the germline V gene are MNHEY and SMNVEV (reference sequence). The CDR3 is 12 residues long. The CDR3 reads CASSTFVGELFF. As DNA, the CDR3 is TGTGCCAGCAGTACGTTCGTCGGGGAGCTGTTTTTT.

There are a few counts of this clone. The chain couples TRBV2 to TRBJ1-2; TRBD1 is a possible D gene (5 bases). CDR1 is SNHLY and CDR2 is FYNNEI in the germline V gene. The V and J ends lost 7 bases and 0 bases respectively, with 9 bases between them. This CDR3 comprises 13 residues. The CDR3 region is CASIGGANYGYTF. CDR3 nucleotides: TGTGCCAGCATTGGGGGGGCTAACTATGGCTACACCTTC.

The CDR3 sequence: CASSLGDRDYSEQYF. The CDR3 coding sequence is TGTGCCAGCAGCTTGGGGGACAGGGATTACTCCGAGCAGTACTTC. This chain uses TRBV5-5 with TRBJ2-7, with TRBD1 matching 9 bases. This CDR3 has 15 amino acids. Unmatched junction bases numbered 7, after V lost 0 bases and J lost 6 bases. Germline V gene lookup returns CDR1 SGHKS and CDR2 YYEKEE (reference sequence).

As regards this clone: At one end the junction does not follow the germline gene, possibly because of a read error. V is TRBV29-1 and J is TRBJ1-4; 10 nucleotides line up with TRBD1. The CDR3 is 12 residues long. Germline V CDR1 and CDR2: SQVTM, ANQGSEA. The CDR3 DNA is TGCAGCGTTGATGGACAGGGGGACGAGGGGCATTTT. Protein product: CSVDGQGDEGHF.

The chain has TRBV2 and TRBJ2-7; the match to TRBD1 covers 9 bases. Unmatched junction bases numbered 15, after V lost 6 bases and J lost 3 bases. This CDR3 has 17 residues. Germline assignment: CDR1 SNHLY and CDR2 FYNNEI. In nucleotides, the CDR3 is TGTGCCAGCAGGTCGGGGGGTCGGACAGGGGAAGGCTACGAGCAGTACTTC. Amino acids: CASRSGGRTGEGYEQYF.

In DNA form, the CDR3 reads TGTGCCTCCACAGACAGGGCGGATCAGCCCCAGCATTTT. It translates to CASTDRADQPQHF. This chain joins TRBV30 and TRBJ1-5; TRBD1 matches at 7 bases. The CDR3 is made up of 13 amino acids. V shed 7 bases, J shed 5 bases, and the junction held 8 bases outside the gene matches. CDR1 is GTSNPN and CDR2 is SVGIG in the germline V gene (reference sequence).

V and J are TRBV5-1 and TRBJ2-2; D is possibly TRBD2 (5 bases). Germline V gene lookup returns CDR1 SGHRS and CDR2 YFSETQ. V shed 0 bases and J shed 6 bases, with 15 bases lying between them. The CDR3 has 16 amino acids. The CDR3 region has the DNA TGCGCCAGCAGCTTGGTCTGGCAGGAGGTTCCCGGGGAGCTGTTTTTT. Its protein is CASSLVWQEVPGELFF.

The rearrangement links TRBV6-1 to TRBJ1-5; D is undetermined. This CDR3 has 15 residues. Trimming took 4 bases from V and 2 from J, leaving 12 bases between them. Germline loops: CDR1 MNHNS, CDR2 SASEGT. The chain's CDR3 is CASSAGNSGNQPQHF. DNA of the CDR3: TGTGCCAGCAGTGCCGGGAATTCGGGCAATCAGCCCCAGCATTTT.

The chain links TRBV4-1 to TRBJ2-3; D remains ambiguous. The CDR3 is 15 amino acids. Germline CDR1 MGHRA, CDR2 YSYEKL. Trimming took off 4 bases at V and 4 bases at J, with 15 bases between the two ends. In DNA form, the CDR3 reads TGCGCCAGCAGCCTCCGACGAGCCGTATCAGATACGCAGTATTTT. The encoded protein is CASSLRRAVSDTQYF.

This chain links TRBV7-2 with TRBJ1-3; TRBD1 might be the D (6 bases). Germline values: CDR1 SGHTA, CDR2 FQGNSA. V lost 4 bases and J 0 bases, leaving 13 bases between the germline ends. The CDR3 is 16 residues long. The CDR3 protein is CASSSGQRGSGNTIYF. In nucleotides, the CDR3 is TGTGCCAGCAGCTCCGGACAGAGAGGCTCTGGAAACACCATATATTTT. The full variable domain, its missing parts supplied by reference TRBV7-2 and TRBJ1-3, is GAGVSQSPSNKVTEKGKDVELRCDPISGHTALYWYRQSLGQGLEFLIYFQGNSAPDKSGLPSDRFSAERTGGSVSTLTIQRTQQEDSAVYLCASSSGQRGSGNTIYFGEGSWLTVV.

V gene TRBV5-1 combines with J gene TRBJ2-5; 11 positions match TRBD2. The trim removed 0 bases at V and 2 bases at J, leaving 0 bases unmatched. Germline V gives CDR1 SGHRS, CDR2 YFSETQ. CDR3 length: 15 amino acids. The CDR3 spells CASSLGTSGQETQYF. The CDR3 bases are TGCGCCAGCAGCTTGGGGACTAGCGGGCAAGAGACCCAGTACTTC.

In its sample, this clone was seen once. The genes are TRBV7-2 and TRBJ1-2, with D unresolved. This CDR3 region has 14 residues. Germline V lookup: CDR1 SGHTA, CDR2 FQGNSA. V was cut by 3 bases and J by 7 bases, with 15 bases left in between. CDR3 in amino acids: CASSLGGSKRGYTF. CDR3 nucleotides: TGTGCCAGCAGCTTGGGCGGATCAAAGCGTGGCTACACCTTC.